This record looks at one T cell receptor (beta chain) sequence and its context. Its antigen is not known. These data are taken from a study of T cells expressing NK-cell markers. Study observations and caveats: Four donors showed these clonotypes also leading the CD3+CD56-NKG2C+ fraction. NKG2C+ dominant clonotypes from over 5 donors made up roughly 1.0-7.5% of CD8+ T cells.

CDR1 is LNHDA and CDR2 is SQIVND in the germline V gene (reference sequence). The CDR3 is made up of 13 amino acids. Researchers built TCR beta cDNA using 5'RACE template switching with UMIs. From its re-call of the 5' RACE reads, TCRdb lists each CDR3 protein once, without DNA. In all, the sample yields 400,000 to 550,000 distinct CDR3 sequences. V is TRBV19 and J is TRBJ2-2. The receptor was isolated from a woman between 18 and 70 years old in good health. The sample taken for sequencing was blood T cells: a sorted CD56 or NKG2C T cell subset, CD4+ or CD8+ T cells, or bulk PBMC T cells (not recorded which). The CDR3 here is CASSLQAVGELFF. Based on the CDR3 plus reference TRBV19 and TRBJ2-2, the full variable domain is DGGITQSPKYLFRKEGQNVTLSCEQNLNHDAMYWYRQDPGQGLRLIYYSQIVNDFQKGDIAEGYSVSREKKESFPLTVTSAQKNPTAFYLCASSLQAVGELFFGEGSRLTVL.